A selection of T cell receptor beta chains follows, all from one sample in a study of monozygotic twins with inflammatory bowel disease. TCRdb reprocessed the 5' RACE reads, keeping one entry per CDR3 protein, no DNA. Recorded for this sample: around 450,000 distinct CDR3 sequences. Specimen: blood. The receptors shown here come from a human donor with ulcerative colitis or Crohn's disease, or a healthy co-twin of an affected twin (not recorded which). Both conserved end residues are part of each CDR3.

TRBV14,TRBJ2-1,CASSQTTSWQQFF
TRBV20-1,TRBJ1-5,CSARDIRVREIYNQPQHF
TRBV9,TRBJ1-4,CASSVGSSSHEKLFF
TRBV6-5,TRBJ2-1,CASTFNRQGSHEQFF
TRBV5-1,TRBJ2-1,CASSLGTSEYEQFF
TRBV6-1,TRBJ1-2,CASSDTTVNYGYTF
TRBV18,TRBJ2-5,CASSPLEGHDQETQYF
TRBV4-3,TRBJ1-3,CASSQAGLISGNTIYF
TRBV6-5,TRBJ2-3,CASSSTSEGTDTQYF
TRBV12-3/TRBV12-4,TRBJ2-1,CASSLAGTSYNEQFF
TRBV7-9,TRBJ2-5,CASSPPVAGERETQYF
TRBV7-9,TRBJ2-5,CASSLYGEPEETQYF
TRBV9,TRBJ1-1,CASSPPGVRTEAFF
TRBV11-2,TRBJ2-1,CASSLARGGNEQFF
TRBV18,TRBJ2-1,CASSPPNGRLSSYNEQFF
TRBV5-1,TRBJ2-7,CASSLANEEQYF
TRBV15,TRBJ2-7,CATSREQGSYEQYF
TRBV15,TRBJ2-4,CATSGQGAIQYF
TRBV20-1,TRBJ1-5,CSAGRGLGNQPQHF
TRBV29-1,TRBJ2-5,CSVEPGQDETQYF
TRBV18,TRBJ1-1,CASSRQAEAFF
TRBV6-5,TRBJ2-7,CASSYSRTGAEGYEQYF
TRBV5-1,TRBJ1-1,CASSLLTGTSTEAFF
TRBV11-1,TRBJ1-2,CASSPRTGSNYGYTF
TRBV19,TRBJ2-2,CASSPPGRTGELFF
TRBV7-2,TRBJ2-2,CASSLGRRVKGGELFF
TRBV5-5,TRBJ2-1,CASNKRGSYNEQFF
TRBV18,TRBJ2-7,CASSSAGGTSSYEQYF
TRBV5-6,TRBJ2-7,CASSFDTASYEQYF
TRBV12-3/TRBV12-4,TRBJ2-2,CASRIGDPGELFF
TRBV7-2,TRBJ2-1,CASSSSVPNEQFF
TRBV5-1,TRBJ2-1,CASSLRSSGQTYNEQFF
TRBV2,TRBJ2-3,CASSAGQGTDTQYF
TRBV5-5,TRBJ2-5,CASSSLLQGRGETQYF
TRBV29-1,TRBJ1-4,CSVQGVSNEKLFF
TRBV7-2,TRBJ1-5,CASSFTGDNQPQHF
TRBV7-8,TRBJ2-7,CASSSPRDTLSYEQYF
TRBV7-2,TRBJ2-5,CASSKGAAQETQYF
TRBV20-1,TRBJ2-1,CSARRWETQFF
TRBV2,TRBJ1-5,CAGGKGASNQPQHF
TRBV4-3,TRBJ1-3,CASSLQTGAGNTIYF
TRBV25-1,TRBJ2-3,CASQLGITDTQYF
TRBV6-5,TRBJ1-1,CASSYRGGGGEAFF
TRBV7-9,TRBJ1-2,CASSFLPPSLLNYGYTF
TRBV12-3/TRBV12-4,TRBJ1-1,CASSFWGGEWNTEAFF
TRBV3-1,TRBJ2-1,CASSRRTGDNEQFF
TRBV7-2,TRBJ2-1,CASSWGSIGGSEQFF
TRBV7-9,TRBJ2-1,CASSPRGDSYNEQFF
TRBV5-1,TRBJ2-2,CASTLGSGELFF
TRBV5-1,TRBJ1-1,CASSRGGINTEAFF
TRBV7-2,TRBJ2-3,CASSLGGLITDTQYF
TRBV5-1,TRBJ2-3,CASSLDGTDTQYF
TRBV30,TRBJ2-7,CAWSDLSGEQYF
TRBV6-2/TRBV6-3,TRBJ2-1,CASSLTSGSLNEQFF
TRBV7-3,TRBJ2-5,CASSTLAGVGETQYF
TRBV12-3/TRBV12-4,TRBJ1-2,CASRRKGGNYGYTF
TRBV20-1,TRBJ2-3,CSAASTDTQYF
TRBV6-5,TRBJ2-7,CASRTRKAYEQYF
TRBV2,TRBJ1-2,CASRPGGNYGYTF